This T cell receptor beta chain was identified in a study of memory CD4+ T cells and cytomegalovirus serostatus. Sequencing used immunoSEQ multiplex PCR; TCRdb keeps in-frame clones, though not all of them. The sample includes 70,000 or so clones, 75% to 85% of them seen just once. V was trimmed by 0 bases and J by 7 bases, leaving 13 bases between them. Germline CDR1 is SGHRS and CDR2 is YFSETQ. The CDR3 has 15 amino acids. The sort gate was single viable CD3+CD4+CD8-CD45RO+ cells for memory CD4+ T cells. This chain joins TRBV5-1 and TRBJ2-2; D gene uncertain. Sequencing was done on a sample of memory CD4+ T cells from blood. The TCR originated in an adult in good health and CMV-seropositive. DNA of the CDR3: TGCGCCAGCAGCTTGGGCTCGCGGATCCTCGGGGAGCTGTTTTTT. Protein sequence: CASSLGSRILGELFF.